This T cell receptor (beta chain) appears in the sequencing data of a study of CD8 T cells in ankylosing spondylitis. Looked up from germline, CDR1 is MNHEY and CDR2 is SMNVEV (reference sequence). CDR3 length: 14 amino acids. Trimming took 8 bases from V and 2 from J; bases not matched to a gene: 8. Details on this clonotype: The antigen remains undetermined.

Construction of TCR beta libraries was performed using quantitative 5'-RACE with molecular barcodes. MiXCR, run by TCRdb on the 5' RACE reads, gives a single entry per CDR3 protein. This sample yields a few hundred thousand distinct CDR3 sequences, of which around 8% are seen a single time; roughly 15% belongs to the top ten. General study points: In ankylosing spondylitis blood, a motif of 7 to 9 highly homologous TCR beta variants appeared characteristic. Reactive arthritis synovial fluid and blood previously showed some of these motif variants.

The V call is TRBV27, the J call TRBJ2-7; 8 bases agree with TRBD1. The sequencing sample was made of blood, either unsorted or a sorted T cell fraction (not recorded which). The source is a male donor with ankylosing spondylitis. In nucleotides, the CDR3 is TGTGCCAGCGCTATAGGGACAGGAGCCTACGAGCAGTACTTC. Its translation: CASAIGTGAYEQYF.